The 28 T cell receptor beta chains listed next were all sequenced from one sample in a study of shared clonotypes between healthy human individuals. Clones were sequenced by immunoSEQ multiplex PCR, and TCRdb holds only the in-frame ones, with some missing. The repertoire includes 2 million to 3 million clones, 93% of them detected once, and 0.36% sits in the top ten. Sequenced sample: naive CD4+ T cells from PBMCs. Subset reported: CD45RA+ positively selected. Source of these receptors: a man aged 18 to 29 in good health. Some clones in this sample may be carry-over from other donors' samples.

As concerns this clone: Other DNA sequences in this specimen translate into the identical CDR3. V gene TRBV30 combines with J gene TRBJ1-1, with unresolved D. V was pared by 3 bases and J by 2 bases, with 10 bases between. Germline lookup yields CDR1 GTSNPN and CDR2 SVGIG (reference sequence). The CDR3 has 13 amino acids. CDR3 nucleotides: TGTGCCTGGAGCGTGGGAGGAAACACTGAAGCTTTCTTT. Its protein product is CAWSVGGNTEAFF.

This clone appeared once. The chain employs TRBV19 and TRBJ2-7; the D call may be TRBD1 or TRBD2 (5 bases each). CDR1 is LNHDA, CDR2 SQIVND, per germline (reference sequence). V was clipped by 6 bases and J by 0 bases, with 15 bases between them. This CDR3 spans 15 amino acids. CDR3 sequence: CASRRNGAVSYEQYF. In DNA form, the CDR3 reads TGTGCCAGTAGGAGGAACGGGGCCGTCTCCTACGAGCAGTACTTC.

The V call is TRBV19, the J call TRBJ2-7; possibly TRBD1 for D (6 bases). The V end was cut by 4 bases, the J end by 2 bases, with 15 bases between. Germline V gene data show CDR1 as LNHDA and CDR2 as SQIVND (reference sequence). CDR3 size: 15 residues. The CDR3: CASSTLGTTAYEQYF. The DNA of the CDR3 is TGTGCCAGTAGTACCCTCGGGACAACAGCCTACGAGCAGTACTTC.

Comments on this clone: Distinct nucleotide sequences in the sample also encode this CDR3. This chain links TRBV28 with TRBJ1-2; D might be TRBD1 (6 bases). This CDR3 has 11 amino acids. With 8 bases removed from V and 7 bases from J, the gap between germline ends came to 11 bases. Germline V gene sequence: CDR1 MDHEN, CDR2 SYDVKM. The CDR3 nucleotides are TGTGCCAGCCTGACAGGAGGTGGCTACACCTTC. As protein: CASLTGGGYTF.

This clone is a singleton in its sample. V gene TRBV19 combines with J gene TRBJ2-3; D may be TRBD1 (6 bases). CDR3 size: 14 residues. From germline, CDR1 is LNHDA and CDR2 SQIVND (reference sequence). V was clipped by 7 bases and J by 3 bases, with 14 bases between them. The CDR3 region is CASNTGSGTDTQYF. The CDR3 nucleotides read TGTGCCAGTAATACAGGGAGTGGAACAGATACGCAGTATTTT.

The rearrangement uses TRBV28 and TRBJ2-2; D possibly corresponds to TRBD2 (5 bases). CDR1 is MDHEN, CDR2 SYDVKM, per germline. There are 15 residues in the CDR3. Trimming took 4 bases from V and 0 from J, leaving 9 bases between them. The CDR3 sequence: CASSYSGTNTGELFF. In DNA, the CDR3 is TGTGCCAGCAGTTACAGCGGCACGAACACCGGGGAGCTGTTTTTT.

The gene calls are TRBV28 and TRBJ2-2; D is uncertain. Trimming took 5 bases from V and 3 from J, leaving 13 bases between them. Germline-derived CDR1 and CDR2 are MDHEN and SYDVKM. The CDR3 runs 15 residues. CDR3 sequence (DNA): TGTGCCAGCAGTCCCCCAGGCCGGGACACCGGGGAGCTGTTTTTT. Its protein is CASSPPGRDTGELFF.

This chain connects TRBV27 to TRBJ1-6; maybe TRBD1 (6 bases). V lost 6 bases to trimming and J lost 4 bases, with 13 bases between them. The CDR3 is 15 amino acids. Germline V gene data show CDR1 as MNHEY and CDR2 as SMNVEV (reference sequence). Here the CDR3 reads CASRRGADYNSPLHF. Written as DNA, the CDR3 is TGTGCCAGCAGGCGGGGGGCCGATTATAATTCACCCCTCCACTTT.

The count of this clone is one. The CDR3 nucleotides are TGCGCCAGCAGCTTGGATGGGACTAGCCGTGAGACCCAGTACTTC. Translated, it gives CASSLDGTSRETQYF. J is TRBJ2-5 and V is TRBV5-1; 9 bases map to TRBD2. The trim removed 0 bases at V and 5 bases at J, leaving 5 bases unmatched. Per germline, CDR1 SGHRS and CDR2 YFSETQ. There are 15 residues in the CDR3. Looking up the rest from reference TRBV5-1 and TRBJ2-5 gives the full variable domain: KAGVTQTPRYLIKTRGQQVTLSCSPISGHRSVSWYQQTPGQGLQFLFEYFSETQRNKGNFPGRFSGRQFSNSRSEMNVSTLELGDSALYLCASSLDGTSRETQYFGPGTRLLVL.

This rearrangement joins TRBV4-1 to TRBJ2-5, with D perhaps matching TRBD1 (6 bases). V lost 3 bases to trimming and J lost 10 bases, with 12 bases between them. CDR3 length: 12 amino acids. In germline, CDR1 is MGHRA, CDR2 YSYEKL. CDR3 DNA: TGCGCCAGCAGCCATACACAGGGTTTCCAGTACTTC. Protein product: CASSHTQGFQYF.

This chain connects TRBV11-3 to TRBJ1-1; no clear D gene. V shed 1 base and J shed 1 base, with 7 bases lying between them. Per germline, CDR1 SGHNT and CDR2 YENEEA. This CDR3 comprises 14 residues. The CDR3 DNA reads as TGTGCCAGCAGCTTAGGTCTGGAGAACACTGAAGCTTTCTTT. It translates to CASSLGLENTEAFF.

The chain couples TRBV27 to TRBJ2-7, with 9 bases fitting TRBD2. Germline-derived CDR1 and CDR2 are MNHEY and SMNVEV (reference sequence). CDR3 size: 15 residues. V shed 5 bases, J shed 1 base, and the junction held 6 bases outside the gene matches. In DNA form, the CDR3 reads TGTGCCAGCAGTCAACTAGCGGGCTCTTCCTACGAGCAGTACTTC. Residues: CASSQLAGSSYEQYF.

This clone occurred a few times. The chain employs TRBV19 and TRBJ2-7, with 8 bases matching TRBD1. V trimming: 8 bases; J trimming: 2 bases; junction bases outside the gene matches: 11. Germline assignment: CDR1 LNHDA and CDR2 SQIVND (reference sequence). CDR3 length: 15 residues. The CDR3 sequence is CASQLSGTGTYEQYF. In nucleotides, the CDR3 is TGTGCCAGTCAGTTGTCCGGGACAGGTACCTACGAGCAGTACTTC.

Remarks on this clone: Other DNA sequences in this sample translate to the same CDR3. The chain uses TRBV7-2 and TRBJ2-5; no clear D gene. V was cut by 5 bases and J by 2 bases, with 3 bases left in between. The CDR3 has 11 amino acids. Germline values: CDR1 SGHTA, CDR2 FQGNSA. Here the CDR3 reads CASSPQETQYF. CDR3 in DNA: TGTGCCAGCAGCCCGCAAGAGACCCAGTACTTC.

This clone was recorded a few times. CDR3 sequence reads: CSVEIQGRPEAFF. As DNA, the CDR3 is TGCAGCGTTGAAATCCAGGGGAGACCTGAAGCTTTCTTT. V gene TRBV29-1 combines with J gene TRBJ1-1; tentative D call: TRBD1 (6 bases). CDR3 size: 13 residues. V was trimmed by 2 bases and J by 6 bases, leaving 13 bases between them. The germline gives CDR1 SQVTM, CDR2 ANQGSEA. Combining the CDR3 with reference TRBV29-1 and TRBJ1-1 gives the whole variable domain SAVISQKPSRDICQRGTSLTIQCQVDSQVTMMFWYRQQPGQSLTLIATANQGSEATYESGFVIDKFPISRPNLTFSTLTVSNMSPEDSSIYLCSVEIQGRPEAFFGQGTRLTVV.

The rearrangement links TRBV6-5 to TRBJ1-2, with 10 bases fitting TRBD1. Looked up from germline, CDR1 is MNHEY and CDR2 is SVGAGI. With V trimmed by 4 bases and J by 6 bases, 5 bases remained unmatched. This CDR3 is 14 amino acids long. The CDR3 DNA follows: TGTGCCAGCAGTTCCGGGACAGGGGAAAATGGCTACACCTTC. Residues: CASSSGTGENGYTF.

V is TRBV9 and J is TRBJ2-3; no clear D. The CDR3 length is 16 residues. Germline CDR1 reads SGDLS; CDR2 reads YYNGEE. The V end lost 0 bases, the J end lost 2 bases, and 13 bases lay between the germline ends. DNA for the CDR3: TGTGCCAGCAGCGTAGGAGGTGGCCACAACACAGATACGCAGTATTTT. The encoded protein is CASSVGGGHNTDTQYF.

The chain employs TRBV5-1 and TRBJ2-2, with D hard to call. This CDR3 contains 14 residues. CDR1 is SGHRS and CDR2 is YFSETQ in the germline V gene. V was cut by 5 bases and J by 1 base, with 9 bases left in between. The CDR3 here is CASSKSENTGELFF. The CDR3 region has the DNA TGCGCCAGCAGTAAGTCCGAGAACACCGGGGAGCTGTTTTTT. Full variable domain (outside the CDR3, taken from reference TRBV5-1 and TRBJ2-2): KAGVTQTPRYLIKTRGQQVTLSCSPISGHRSVSWYQQTPGQGLQFLFEYFSETQRNKGNFPGRFSGRQFSNSRSEMNVSTLELGDSALYLCASSKSENTGELFFGEGSRLTVL.

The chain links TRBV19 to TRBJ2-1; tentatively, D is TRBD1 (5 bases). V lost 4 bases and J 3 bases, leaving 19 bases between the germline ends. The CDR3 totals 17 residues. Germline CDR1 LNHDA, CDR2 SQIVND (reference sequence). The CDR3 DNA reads TGTGCCAGTAGTAAGCGCCGTGGGGCAGGCATCTACAATGAGCAGTTCTTC. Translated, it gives CASSKRRGAGIYNEQFF.

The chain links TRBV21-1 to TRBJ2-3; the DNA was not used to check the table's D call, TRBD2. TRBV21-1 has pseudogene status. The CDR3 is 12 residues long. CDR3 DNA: TGTGCCAGCTTACGAGGGAGTGATACGCAGTATTTT. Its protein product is CASLRGSDTQYF.

CDR3 sequence: CASSLASSEQYF. The CDR3 DNA reads as TGTGCCAGCAGCTTAGCCAGCTCCGAGCAGTACTTC. This sequence joins TRBV11-2 and TRBJ2-7; no firm D call. The germline V gene has CDR1 SGHAT and CDR2 FQNNGV. V lost 1 base and J lost 6, with 7 bases in between. The CDR3 extends over 12 amino acids. Looking up the rest from reference TRBV11-2 and TRBJ2-7 gives the full variable domain: EAGVAQSPRYKIIEKRQSVAFWCNPISGHATLYWYQQILGQGPKLLIQFQNNGVVDDSQLPKDRFSAERLKGVDSTLKIQPAKLEDSAVYLCASSLASSEQYFGPGTRLTVT.

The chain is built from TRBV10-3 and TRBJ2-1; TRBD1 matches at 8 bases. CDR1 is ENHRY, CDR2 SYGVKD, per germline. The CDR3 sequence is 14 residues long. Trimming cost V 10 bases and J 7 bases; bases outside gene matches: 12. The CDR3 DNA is TGTGCCACGAATAGCCAGGACAGGGTTAATGAGCAGTTCTTC. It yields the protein CATNSQDRVNEQFF.

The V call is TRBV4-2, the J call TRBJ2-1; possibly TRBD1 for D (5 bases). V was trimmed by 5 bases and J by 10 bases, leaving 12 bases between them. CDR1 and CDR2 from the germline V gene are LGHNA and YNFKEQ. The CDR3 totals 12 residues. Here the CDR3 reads CASSSRWGEQFF. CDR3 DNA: TGTGCCAGCAGCTCCCGATGGGGCGAGCAGTTCTTC.

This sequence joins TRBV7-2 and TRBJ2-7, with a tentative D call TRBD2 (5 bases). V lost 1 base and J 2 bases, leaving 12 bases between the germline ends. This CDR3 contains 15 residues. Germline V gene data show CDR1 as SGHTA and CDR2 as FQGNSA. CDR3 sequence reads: CASSLGLATTYEQYF. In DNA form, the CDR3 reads TGTGCCAGCAGCTTAGGGCTAGCCACAACCTACGAGCAGTACTTC.

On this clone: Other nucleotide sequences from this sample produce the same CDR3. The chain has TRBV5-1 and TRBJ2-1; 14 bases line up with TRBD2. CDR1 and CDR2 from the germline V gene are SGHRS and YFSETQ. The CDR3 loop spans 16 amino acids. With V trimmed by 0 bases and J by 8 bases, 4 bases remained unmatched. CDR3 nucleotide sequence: TGCGCCAGCAGCTTGGGACTAGCGGGAGGGGTTGATGAGCAGTTCTTC. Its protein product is CASSLGLAGGVDEQFF.

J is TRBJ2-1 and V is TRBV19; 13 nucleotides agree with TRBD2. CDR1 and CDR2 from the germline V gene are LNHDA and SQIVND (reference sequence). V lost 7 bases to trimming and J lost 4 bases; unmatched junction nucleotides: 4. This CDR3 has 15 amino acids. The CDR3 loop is CASKTSGRKYNEQFF. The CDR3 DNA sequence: TGTGCCAGTAAGACTAGCGGGAGGAAGTACAATGAGCAGTTCTTC.

The CDR3 region is CASTALDEQFF. DNA for the CDR3: TGTGCCAGCACTGCCCTGGATGAGCAGTTCTTC. The chain links TRBV6-1 to TRBJ2-1, with D hard to call. V was trimmed by 7 bases and J by 8 bases, leaving 9 bases between them. The germline gives CDR1 MNHNS, CDR2 SASEGT. The CDR3 has 11 residues.

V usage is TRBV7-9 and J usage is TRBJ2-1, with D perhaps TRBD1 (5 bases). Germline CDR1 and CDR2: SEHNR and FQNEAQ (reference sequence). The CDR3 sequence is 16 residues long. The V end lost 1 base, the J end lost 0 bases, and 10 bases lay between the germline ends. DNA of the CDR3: TGTGCCAGCAGCTTAGTATACAGGAGCTCCTACAATGAGCAGTTCTTC. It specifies CASSLVYRSSYNEQFF.